This TCR beta chain was captured in a study of early stage breast cancer tumors. Study-wide background: Of around 15 invasive breast tumors, more than ten were hormone receptor-positive, HER2-negative.

Turning to this clone: Its specificity is unknown.

Study conclusions and caveats: Enriched TCRB sequences shared across patients were mostly commonly generated sequences.

TCRdb keeps only in-frame clones here, not all; method: immunoSEQ multiplex PCR. The data hold some 29,000 clones, with almost 85% observed a single time. The ends were cut back, 1 base at V and 8 bases at J, with 4 bases in the middle. The V gene's germline CDR1 is SGHNT and CDR2 YYREEE (reference sequence). This CDR3 is built from 11 residues. The receptor was isolated from a person aged 45-65 years with breast cancer. J is TRBJ2-1 and V is TRBV5-4; D uncertain. The sample taken for sequencing was blood. The CDR3 DNA is TGTGCCAGCAGCTTGTTTGATGAGCAGTTCTTC. This sequence encodes CASSLFDEQFF.